One sample yielded the 31 T cell receptor beta chains listed below, sequenced in a study of cytomegalovirus exposure and HLA in healthy donors. 60 Vbeta and 13 Jbeta primers were used in PCR. Sequencing used immunoSEQ multiplex PCR; TCRdb keeps in-frame clones, though not all of them. The table lists 110,000 to 150,000 clones, 75% of them singletons. Specimen: PBMCs. These receptors all stem from a man aged 25 to 40 in good health and CMV-seronegative.

This chain uses TRBV28 with TRBJ2-3; possibly TRBD2 for D (5 bases). Germline values: CDR1 MDHEN, CDR2 SYDVKM. V was shortened by 7 bases and J by 2 bases, with 13 bases between the two germline ends. The CDR3 totals 14 residues. CDR3 sequence (DNA): TGTGCCAGCAACGCCCCGGACTTCACAGATACGCAGTATTTT. Residues: CASNAPDFTDTQYF.

The chain is built from TRBV14 and TRBJ1-1; 10 nucleotides match TRBD1. V lost 3 bases and J lost 3; bases outside the gene matches: 4. From germline, CDR1 is SGHDN and CDR2 FVKESK. The CDR3 runs 15 residues. The CDR3 loop is CASSQTGGSDTEAFF. The CDR3 DNA sequence: TGTGCCAGCAGCCAGACAGGGGGCTCGGACACTGAAGCTTTCTTT.

This clone was detected only a few times. The chain recombines TRBV18 with TRBJ1-2; 9 nucleotides align to TRBD1. Germline trimming cut 2 bases from V and 5 bases from J; bases unmatched to any gene: 9. The CDR3 length is 16 residues. Germline-derived CDR1 and CDR2 are KGHSH and LQKENI. For the CDR3, the DNA is TGTGCCAGCTCACCATCTCGAAGACAGGGGGGTTATGGCTACACCTTC. Translated, it gives CASSPSRRQGGYGYTF.

V and J are TRBV19 and TRBJ2-2; 7 bases agree with TRBD2. This CDR3 has 13 amino acids. Germline V gene data show CDR1 as LNHDA and CDR2 as SQIVND (reference sequence). J was trimmed by 6 bases and V by 5 bases; bases with no gene match: 3. CDR3 DNA sequence: TGTGCCAGTAGTCCCCGGGGGGCCGGGGAGCTGTTTTTT. This translates into CASSPRGAGELFF.

The V and J genes are TRBV5-6 and TRBJ1-5; 7 bases are a match to TRBD1. The CDR3 totals 16 residues. Germline trimming cut 1 base from V and 3 bases from J; bases unmatched to any gene: 7. In germline, CDR1 is SGHDT, CDR2 YYEEEE. The CDR3 reads CASSLTNTGANQPQHF. The CDR3, as DNA: TGTGCCAGCAGCTTGACTAATACAGGGGCCAATCAGCCCCAGCATTTT.

V and J are TRBV6-1 and TRBJ1-5; TRBD1 matches 12 bases. CDR3 length: 17 residues. V lost 5 bases to trimming and J lost 6 bases; unmatched junction nucleotides: 11. In germline, CDR1 is MNHNS, CDR2 SASEGT. The DNA for the CDR3 is TGTGCCAGCAGTCAAGGGACAGGGGGCCGCTCGGGTCAGCCCCAGCATTTT. This sequence encodes CASSQGTGGRSGQPQHF.

This rearrangement joins TRBV5-1 to TRBJ2-3; 15 nucleotides agree with TRBD2. The CDR3 contains 18 residues. Germline trimming cut 1 base from V and 2 bases from J; bases unmatched to any gene: 5. Looked up from germline, CDR1 is SGHRS and CDR2 is YFSETQ. CDR3 DNA: TGCGCCAGCAGCTTGTTAGGACTAGCGGGGGGGCTCACAGATACGCAGTATTTT. Protein product: CASSLLGLAGGLTDTQYF.

This clone turned up a few times. The chain has TRBV2 and TRBJ2-1; 8 positions agree with TRBD1. Germline CDR1 SNHLY, CDR2 FYNNEI. V trimming: 3 bases; J trimming: 10 bases; junction bases outside the gene matches: 5. The CDR3 is 13 residues long. The DNA of the CDR3 is TGTGCCAGCAGTGACAGGGGGCAGGGGGAGCAGTTCTTC. Translating gives CASSDRGQGEQFF.

The V and J genes are TRBV28 and TRBJ2-2; 7 bases match TRBD2. This CDR3 spans 14 amino acids. Germline loops: CDR1 MDHEN, CDR2 SYDVKM. The V and J ends lost 10 bases and 3 bases, in that order; junction bases with no gene match: 8. CDR3 DNA: TGTGCCACAACGGTGGGAGGGGACACCGGGGAGCTGTTTTTT. Translation: CATTVGGDTGELFF. The complete variable domain, with remaining parts taken from reference TRBV28 and TRBJ2-2, reads DVKVTQSSRYLVKRTGEKVFLECVQDMDHENMFWYRQDPGLGLRLIYFSYDVKMKEKGDIPEGYSVSREKKERFSLILESASTNQTSMYLCATTVGGDTGELFFGEGSRLTVL.

Only one count was recorded for this clone. The chain joins TRBV2 to TRBJ1-5, with D perhaps TRBD1 (5 bases). The CDR3 covers 12 residues. Germline CDR1 and CDR2: SNHLY and FYNNEI. V was cut by 8 bases and J by 4 bases, with 9 bases left in between. CDR3 nucleotides: TGTGCCAGCGCGGGGGGGAATCAGCCCCAGCATTTT. Translating it yields CASAGGNQPQHF.

This clone has just one count. The V gene is TRBV19, the J gene TRBJ2-1; D ambiguous. Trimming removed 6 bases from V and 0 bases from J, with 12 bases in between. The CDR3 spans 15 residues. The V gene's germline CDR1 is LNHDA and CDR2 SQIVND (reference sequence). The CDR3 DNA sequence: TGTGCCAGTAGAACCGACTCGAGCTCCTACAATGAGCAGTTCTTC. This translates into CASRTDSSSYNEQFF. The entire variable domain, with the rest obtained from reference TRBV19 and TRBJ2-1, is as follows: DGGITQSPKYLFRKEGQNVTLSCEQNLNHDAMYWYRQDPGQGLRLIYYSQIVNDFQKGDIAEGYSVSREKKESFPLTVTSAQKNPTAFYLCASRTDSSSYNEQFFGPGTRLTVL.

The gene calls are TRBV20-1 and TRBJ1-1; TRBD1 is a possible D gene (5 bases). The CDR3 is 11 residues long. V lost 0 bases and J lost 10, with 9 bases in between. The V gene's germline CDR1 is DFQATT and CDR2 SNEGSKA (reference sequence). The CDR3 protein is CSARDDGGAFF. CDR3 DNA: TGCAGTGCTAGAGACGACGGGGGAGCTTTCTTT.

The chain is built from TRBV6-5 and TRBJ2-7, with D possibly TRBD1 on 6 matching bases. The CDR3 is made up of 12 amino acids. The V end lost 2 bases, the J end lost 5 bases, and 7 bases lay between the germline ends. CDR1 is MNHEY and CDR2 is SVGAGI in the germline V gene. The CDR3 spells CASSYRGNEQYF. CDR3 DNA: TGTGCCAGCAGTTACAGGGGGAACGAGCAGTACTTC.

The J gene is TRBJ2-5, the V gene TRBV7-3; D perhaps matches TRBD2 (5 bases). Looked up from germline, CDR1 is SGHTA and CDR2 is FQGTGA. V lost 3 bases, J lost 0 bases, and 5 bases lay in between. The CDR3 sequence is 13 residues long. The CDR3 coding sequence is TGTGCCAGCAGCTTGACTAACCAAGAGACCCAGTACTTC. This sequence encodes CASSLTNQETQYF. The variable domain in full, with the rest retrieved from reference TRBV7-3 and TRBJ2-5, is GAGVSQTPSNKVTEKGKYVELRCDPISGHTALYWYRQSLGQGPEFLIYFQGTGAADDSGLPNDRFFAVRPEGSVSTLKIQRTERGDSAVYLCASSLTNQETQYFGPGTRLLVL.

V and J are TRBV15 and TRBJ2-5; D call uncertain. Matching the DNA end better, TRBJ2-7 makes the J call doubtful. The CDR3 has 13 amino acids. Germline V gene lookup returns CDR1 LNHNV and CDR2 YYDKDF (reference sequence). CDR3 protein: CATSRESPSEQYF. Written as DNA, the CDR3 is TGTGCCACCAGCAGAGAATCCCCGAGCGAGCAGTACTTC.

The chain links TRBV6-1 to TRBJ1-6; 7 bases agree with TRBD1. Germline values: CDR1 MNHNS, CDR2 SASEGT. The CDR3 runs 15 residues. With V trimmed by 3 bases and J by 5 bases, 4 bases remained unmatched. CDR3 coding DNA: TGTGCCAGCAGTGAGGGACAGTTCGATAATTCACCCCTCCACTTT. Translating gives CASSEGQFDNSPLHF.

This CDR3 is CASSIDSYEQYF. The CDR3 DNA is TGTGCCAGCAGCATCGACAGCTACGAGCAGTACTTC. The rearrangement uses TRBV7-2 and TRBJ2-7, with D perhaps TRBD1 (5 bases). This CDR3 has 12 amino acids. Trimming left V 5 bases short and J 3 bases short, with 8 bases between. Germline lookup yields CDR1 SGHTA and CDR2 FQGNSA.

This chain joins TRBV4-2 and TRBJ2-7; TRBD1 matches at 10 bases. Germline CDR1 LGHNA, CDR2 YNFKEQ. J lost 4 bases, V lost 1 base, and 10 bases had no gene match. This CDR3 region has 17 residues. CDR3 in amino acids: CASSQGISGQGEYEQYF. DNA of the CDR3: TGTGCCAGCAGCCAAGGGATCTCCGGACAGGGGGAGTACGAGCAGTACTTC.

The chain is built from TRBV7-9 and TRBJ2-7; TRBD1 might be the D (6 bases). Germline CDR1 is SEHNR and CDR2 is FQNEAQ (reference sequence). The CDR3 length is 11 residues. Deletions cut 8 bases from V and 3 bases from J, with 8 bases between. The CDR3 nucleotides are TGTGCCAGCCGGGACAACTACGAGCAGTACTTC. It yields the protein CASRDNYEQYF.

The chain links TRBV7-9 to TRBJ1-4; D gene ambiguous. V was pared by 5 bases and J by 7 bases, with 14 bases between. Germline V gene data show CDR1 as SEHNR and CDR2 as FQNEAQ (reference sequence). The CDR3 has 14 residues. The CDR3 bases are TGTGCCAGCAGCCGTGACAAGGATTTTGAAAAACTGTTTTTT. Translating it yields CASSRDKDFEKLFF.

In regard to this clone: Since no conserved phenylalanine or tryptophan closes the CDR3, a read error is the likely cause. This chain joins TRBV27 and TRBJ1-2, with TRBD1 identical over 8 bases. CDR3 length equals 14 residues. V shed 3 bases, J shed 4 bases, and the junction held 4 bases outside the gene matches. Germline V gene lookup returns CDR1 MNHEY and CDR2 SMNVEV (reference sequence). The CDR3 spells CASSFGQGFYGYTL. The CDR3 region has the DNA TGTGCCAGCAGTTTCGGACAGGGATTCTATGGCTACACCCTC.

This chain uses TRBV5-1 with TRBJ1-1, with 7 bases lining up with TRBD1. The CDR3 loop spans 14 amino acids. V shed 10 bases, J shed 1 base, and the junction held 10 bases outside the gene matches. Germline V gene lookup returns CDR1 SGHRS and CDR2 YFSETQ. CDR3: CASGQVGRNTEAFF. DNA for the CDR3: TGCGCCTCCGGACAGGTCGGGAGGAACACTGAAGCTTTCTTT.

J is TRBJ2-3 and V is TRBV2; D unresolved. Deletions cut 5 bases from V and 5 bases from J, with 8 bases between. This CDR3 has 12 residues. Germline values: CDR1 SNHLY, CDR2 FYNNEI. The CDR3 loop is CASSPGGDTQYF. In nucleotides, the CDR3 is TGTGCCAGCAGTCCCGGCGGAGATACGCAGTATTTT.

CDR3: CASGLRIGLAGGHSYNEQFF. Here the CDR3 DNA reads TGTGCTAGTGGTTTGAGGATCGGACTAGCGGGAGGTCATTCCTACAATGAGCAGTTCTTC. This rearrangement joins TRBV12-5 to TRBJ2-1, with 14 bases that match TRBD2. Trimming at V came to 2 bases and at J to 1 base, leaving 10 bases not matched to a gene. Germline V gene lookup returns CDR1 LGHNT and CDR2 FRNRAP. The CDR3 is 20 amino acids.

This chain links TRBV9 with TRBJ2-7; TRBD1 aligns across 9 bases. The CDR3 has 16 residues. Germline trimming cut 0 bases from V and 0 bases from J; bases unmatched to any gene: 4. Per the germline V gene, CDR1 is SGDLS and CDR2 is YYNGEE. Here the CDR3 reads CASSVAGTGSSYEQYF. CDR3 sequence (DNA): TGTGCCAGCAGCGTAGCCGGGACAGGGAGCTCCTACGAGCAGTACTTC.

The chain recombines TRBV5-4 with TRBJ1-1; D is uncertain. V dropped 3 bases and J dropped 2 bases, with 8 bases sitting between them. Germline V lookup: CDR1 SGHNT, CDR2 YYREEE (reference sequence). The length of the CDR3 is 13 residues. The CDR3 DNA follows: TGTGCCAGCAGCTCCCGAGGCAACACTGAAGCTTTCTTT. It specifies CASSSRGNTEAFF.

V and J are TRBV28 and TRBJ1-1, with 11 bases that match TRBD1. There are 14 residues in the CDR3. Trimming cost V 7 bases and J 5 bases; bases outside gene matches: 6. CDR1 is MDHEN, CDR2 SYDVKM, per germline. CDR3 sequence reads: CASTTDRGRTEAFF. The CDR3 region has the DNA TGTGCCAGCACCACGGACAGGGGGCGGACTGAAGCTTTCTTT.

This clone showed up just a few times. The chain links TRBV15 to TRBJ1-5; maybe TRBD1 (5 bases). The CDR3 has 15 amino acids. Trimming shortened V by 8 bases and J by 3 bases, and 17 bases separated the two germline ends. Per germline, CDR1 LNHNV and CDR2 YYDKDF (reference sequence). This chain's CDR3 is CATAERTGLNQPQHF. The CDR3 DNA reads TGTGCCACCGCGGAACGAACAGGCCTCAATCAGCCCCAGCATTTT.

For this clone: At one of its ends the junction is not consistent with the germline gene, which may arise from a read error. The chain links TRBV7-7 to TRBJ1-3, with no clear D. The CDR3 runs 13 residues. Germline CDR1 is SSHAT and CDR2 is FNYEAQ (reference sequence). For the CDR3, the DNA is TGTGCTAGCAGCGACGGCGGAGGAAACACCATATATTTT. Its protein product is CASSDGGGNTIYF.

The J gene is TRBJ2-5, the V gene TRBV5-1; 12 bases are a match to TRBD2. Germline V gene lookup returns CDR1 SGHRS and CDR2 YFSETQ. The CDR3 is 16 amino acids. Losses at the gene ends were 3 bases for V and 5 bases for J; bases not matched to a gene: 8. Here the CDR3 reads CASSSRLAGVGETQYF. CDR3 DNA: TGCGCCAGCAGCTCCCGACTAGCGGGAGTCGGGGAGACCCAGTACTTC.

The chain is built from TRBV2 and TRBJ2-1; weak D call: TRBD2 (5 bases). The CDR3 sequence is 14 residues long. Germline lookup yields CDR1 SNHLY and CDR2 FYNNEI. V shed 3 bases and J shed 15 bases, with 21 bases lying between them. The DNA for the CDR3 is TGTGCCAGCAGTGATCCGAGCCCCCAAAGAGGGCGGTTCTTC. This sequence encodes CASSDPSPQRGRFF.